The clone carrying this T cell receptor (beta chain) was observed a single time. The V segment lost 1 base and the J segment 6 bases; nucleotides outside the gene matches: 14. Germline CDR1 is MGHRA and CDR2 is YSYEKL. The CDR3 contains 17 residues. Source study methods: Reference gene primer amplification gave estimated nucleated cell counts. TCRdb keeps only in-frame clones here, not all; method: immunoSEQ multiplex PCR. V and J calls and clone size follow that table, whereas D and trimming were derived from the DNA. The sample has approximately 270,000 clones, approximately 90% seen once. These data belong to a study of blood T cell repertoires in COVID-19. The age range of participants was about 18 to 89 years, with residence in under 30 US areas.

Sequencing used PBMCs or T cells enriched from blood (not recorded which). This receptor was obtained from a man aged 40-49 years who had recovered from COVID-19. The rearrangement links TRBV4-1 to TRBJ1-2; 7 bases agree with TRBD1. The CDR3 protein is CASSQASKGQTLDGYTF. The DNA for the CDR3 is TGCGCCAGCAGCCAAGCGTCGAAGGGACAGACGCTGGATGGCTACACCTTC.